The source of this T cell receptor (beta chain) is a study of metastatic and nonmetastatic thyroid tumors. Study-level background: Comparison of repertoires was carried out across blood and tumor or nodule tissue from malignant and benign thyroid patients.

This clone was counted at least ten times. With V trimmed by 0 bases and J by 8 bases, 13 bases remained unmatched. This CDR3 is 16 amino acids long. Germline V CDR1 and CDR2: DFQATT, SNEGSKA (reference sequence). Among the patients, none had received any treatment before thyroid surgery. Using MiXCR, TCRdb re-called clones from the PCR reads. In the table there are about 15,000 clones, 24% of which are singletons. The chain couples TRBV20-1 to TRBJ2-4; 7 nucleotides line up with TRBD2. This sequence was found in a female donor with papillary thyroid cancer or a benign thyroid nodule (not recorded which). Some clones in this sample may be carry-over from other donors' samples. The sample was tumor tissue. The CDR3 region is CSARDPIMAGVDIQYF. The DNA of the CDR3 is TGCAGTGCTAGAGATCCCATCATGGCGGGAGTTGACATTCAGTACTTC.